This record covers a single T cell receptor (beta chain). Its specificity is unknown. Assay: immunoSEQ multiplex PCR; the TCRdb copy retains only in-frame clones and omits some. The repertoire includes around 120,000 clones, around 89% of them detected once, and around 2% sits in the top ten. This CDR3 region has 12 residues. V was cut by 5 bases and J by 4 bases, with 9 bases left in between. From germline, CDR1 is SGHVS and CDR2 FQNEAQ. This sample is part of a study of cytomegalovirus exposure and HLA in healthy donors. Study information: The approximately 110 validation repertoires used a platform that matched the one used for the roughly 650 first-cohort repertoires, as a later analysis reported. General observations from the study: Rare sequences made up most TCRs, while some public TCRs were found in many donors. Through in vitro validation, three CMV-associated chains were shown to be specific for CMV antigens. It was reportedly the case that the classifier diagnosed cytomegalovirus status with high specificity and sensitivity.

The sequenced sample was PBMCs. The source of this sequence is a man in his late teens or twenties in good health and CMV-seronegative. The rearrangement uses TRBV7-8 and TRBJ2-7, with D perhaps TRBD1 (5 bases). CDR3 region: CASSGQGYEQYF. Here the CDR3 DNA reads TGTGCCAGCAGCGGCCAGGGTTACGAGCAGTACTTC.